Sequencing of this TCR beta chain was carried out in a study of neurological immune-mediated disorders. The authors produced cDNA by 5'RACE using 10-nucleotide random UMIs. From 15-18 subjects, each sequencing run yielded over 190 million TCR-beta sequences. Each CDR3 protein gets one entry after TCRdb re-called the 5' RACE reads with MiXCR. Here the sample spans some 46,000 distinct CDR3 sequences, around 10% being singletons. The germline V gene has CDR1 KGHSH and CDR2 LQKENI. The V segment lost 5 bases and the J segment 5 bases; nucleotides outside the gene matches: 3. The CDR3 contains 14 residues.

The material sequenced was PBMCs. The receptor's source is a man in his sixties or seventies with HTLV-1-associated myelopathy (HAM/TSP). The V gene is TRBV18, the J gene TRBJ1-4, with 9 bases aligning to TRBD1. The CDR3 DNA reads TGTGCCAGCTCAACCGGGACAGGGAATGAAAAACTGTTTTTT. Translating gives CASSTGTGNEKLFF.